This T cell receptor beta chain originates from a study of shared clonotypes between healthy human individuals (dated by TCRdb to about 2020). Background on the whole study: A couple of women and a few men aged 18 to 49 years were included in the cohort. Blood TCR repertoires of about five healthy adults were deeply sequenced to estimate repertoire size and the extent of clonotype sharing between individuals. To increase sequencing depth and limit assay-specific biases, different laboratories used diverse techniques to prepare libraries and sequence TCR repertoires. Each donor's leukapheresis produced roughly between roughly 0.94 and 9.5 billion PBMCs. For each donor, three plates each were used for CD4 naive and CD4 memory, two plates were used for CD8 naive, and one plate was used for CD8 memory. General study outcomes and caveats: Sampling was restricted to blood, and TCR repertoires in tissues likely differ from the TCR repertoires found in blood. Even with the large sequencing depth, rarefaction of the sorted-subset datasets indicated that sequencing was incomplete. When a handful of donors were compared, the shared fraction of clonotypes was 5% to 6.5% for naive CD4, roughly 3.3% for naive CD8, more than 2% for memory CD4, and roughly 0.4% for memory CD8. Based on pairwise subsampling, the degree of clonotype sharing among donors was expected to be affected by sequencing depth. Compared with non-shared clonotypes, the clonotypes found in all four sorted-subset donors had higher generation probabilities. The small number of donors limited the genetic and exposure-history diversity represented. Larger estimated clonotype richness was generally found for naive subsets than for memory subsets.

Using the deep immunoSEQ assay, multiplex PCR amplified TCR CDR3 regions from genomic DNA. Extracted genomic DNA from each cell subset was spread evenly across all wells of several immunoSEQ 96-well plates, with each plate serving as a replicate. Each replicate PCR for sorted subsets received roughly 200 ng genomic DNA, equal to tens of thousands of T cell genomes. Purified libraries were measured with a Qubit 3.0 fluorometer, size-checked on a Bioanalyzer 2100, and measured again with the KAPA Library Quantification kit. Each immunoSEQ 96-well plate was sequenced on its own single-read 150-cycle Illumina NextSeq 550 flow cell. The published analysis was carried out like this. Because the immunoSEQ output held only junctional sequences and lacked quality scores, the filtering could not match the filtering applied to full-length reads. Sequences were annotated with PyIR, a Python wrapper for IgBLAST v1.9, using IMGT germline references to assign V/J genes and CDR3. Reads were filtered out if the reads had weak V/J assignments (E-value above 1e-6), no CDR3, stop codons, out-of-frame junctions, or ambiguous translated residues. V3J clonotypes were defined as sequences sharing the same inferred V gene, J gene, and CDR3 amino acid sequence. To compute the percentage overlap between repertoires, the number of shared unique clonotypes was divided by the size of the smaller repertoire. Richness of each repertoire was evaluated using RTK rarefaction, the Chao1 estimator, and Recon v2.1 estimates of unobserved clonotypes. For all TCRbeta clonotypes obtained by the gDNA method from a few donors, generation probabilities were computed with OLGA. TCRdb re-hosts the immuneACCESS table, in-frame sequences only. Its copies lack some clones; in the studies checked, an unresolved V gene accounts for under half of them, and the cause for the rest is not known. The V and J calls and clone size are taken from that table; D and trimming were inferred from the DNA. Counted in this sample were around 700,000 clones; roughly 70% of them appeared once. Less than 2% of the sample goes to the ten largest clones.

Donors were healthy HIV-negative adults with no recently reported acute infections or vaccinations. Every donor was a Caucasian adult residing in Nashville, Tennessee, USA. CD4+ T cells were enriched by magnetic negative selection; naive cells were then positively selected on CD45RA, and the negative fraction formed the memory subset. After blood collection by leukapheresis, PBMCs were isolated using Ficoll-Histopaque density gradient centrifugation and then cryopreserved in the vapor phase of liquid nitrogen. Analytical flow cytometry was used to check the purity and quantity of each magnetically sorted T cell population. Genomic DNA was isolated from every sorted fraction and measured by UV absorbance on a Nanodrop 2000c. In the case of this clone: No cognate antigen has been identified for it. Base qualities are not provided; no much larger clone lies one nucleotide away.

What was sequenced was memory CD4+ T cells sorted from blood. The sample's cell subset or site label is to be understood as: CD45RA-negative fraction. The clonotype was recovered from a woman in her twenties or thirties in good health.

This receptor carries the CDR3 CSVGTSGQETQYF. DNA sequence: TGCAGCGTTGGGACTAGCGGGCAAGAGACCCAGTACTTC. The chain is assembled from TRBV29-1 and TRBJ2-5; 11 bases in between match TRBD2. The germline V end is reduced by 4 bases and the J end by 2 bases; junction bases left unmatched: 0. Taken from the germline V gene, the CDR1 and CDR2 loops are SQVTM and ANQGSEA. The CDR3 goes from the cysteine to the phenylalanine over 13 residues. Only the CDR3 region is kept as DNA, spanning 39 bases read in frame from base 1.